The 7 T cell receptor beta chains in this list originate from one sample, sequenced in a study of OX40 agonist ivuxolimab in advanced cancers. The data were produced by immunoSEQ multiplex PCR, yet TCRdb's version contains in-frame clones alone and is incomplete. The sample shows 84,000 or so clones, about 93% of them seen only once. The specimen was CD4+ or CD8+ T cells sorted from blood, collected in a trial of the OX40 agonist ivuxolimab. The source of these receptors is an adult with an advanced solid tumor such as melanoma, head and neck, liver or kidney cancer.

This rearrangement joins TRBV14 to TRBJ2-5; TRBD2 matches 9 bases. The CDR3 totals 19 residues. The V gene end was trimmed by 4 bases and the J gene end by 3 bases; junction bases not matched to a gene: 18. Germline assignment: CDR1 SGHDN and CDR2 FVKESK. The CDR3 bases are TGTGCCAGCAGCCCATTGGCCCCTCGGTGGGCGGGAGGGAAAGAGACCCAGTACTTC. It translates to CASSPLAPRWAGGKETQYF.

The chain recombines TRBV6-5 with TRBJ1-1; D uncertain. CDR3 length equals 12 residues. Germline values: CDR1 MNHEY, CDR2 SVGAGI. Between the trimmed V and J ends, which lost 4 bases and 5 bases, there was a span of 8 bases. CDR3 amino acids: CASSFRGTEAFF. The CDR3 DNA sequence: TGTGCCAGCAGTTTTCGTGGGACTGAAGCTTTCTTT.

V gene TRBV7-2 combines with J gene TRBJ1-2; no definite D call. The V and J ends lost 5 bases and 5 bases respectively, with 12 bases between them. The CDR3 length is 13 residues. In germline, CDR1 is SGHTA, CDR2 FQGNSA. In nucleotides, the CDR3 is TGTGCCAGCAGCCTGGGGATATCTTATGGCTACACCTTC. Translating it yields CASSLGISYGYTF.

The V call is TRBV14, the J call TRBJ2-5; weak D call: TRBD1 (5 bases). Trimming took 2 bases from V and 0 from J, leaving 7 bases between them. This CDR3 region has 14 residues. CDR1 SGHDN and CDR2 FVKESK come from the germline V gene. The CDR3, as DNA: TGTGCCAGCAGCCAACAGGGAAACCAAGAGACCCAGTACTTC. Its protein product is CASSQQGNQETQYF.

This chain uses TRBV7-8 with TRBJ2-4, with TRBD1 identical over 8 bases. From germline, CDR1 is SGHVS and CDR2 FQNEAQ. V was clipped by 5 bases and J by 2 bases; unmatched bases: 8. The CDR3 sequence is 16 residues long. The CDR3 nucleotides read TGTGCCAGCAGCCCTCAGGGGGCCTCGTCCAAAAACATTCAGTACTTC. Translated: CASSPQGASSKNIQYF.

The rearrangement joins TRBV28 to TRBJ1-2; a possible D gene is TRBD1 (5 bases). The germline CDR1 and CDR2 sequences are MDHEN and SYDVKM. This CDR3 spans 16 amino acids. Trimming left V 3 bases short and J 2 bases short, with 16 bases between. CDR3 sequence reads: CASSFPRGAINYGYTF. DNA for the CDR3: TGTGCCAGCAGTTTCCCCCGAGGGGCGATAAACTATGGCTACACCTTC.

This chain joins TRBV5-6 and TRBJ2-7, with 11 nucleotides matching TRBD1. This CDR3 comprises 14 residues. Germline CDR1 is SGHDT and CDR2 is YYEEEE. Losses at the gene ends were 4 bases for V and 6 bases for J; bases not matched to a gene: 6. The CDR3 DNA reads TGTGCCAGCAGCCCGGGACAGGGGGTCGTCGAGCAGTACTTC. Translated, it gives CASSPGQGVVEQYF.